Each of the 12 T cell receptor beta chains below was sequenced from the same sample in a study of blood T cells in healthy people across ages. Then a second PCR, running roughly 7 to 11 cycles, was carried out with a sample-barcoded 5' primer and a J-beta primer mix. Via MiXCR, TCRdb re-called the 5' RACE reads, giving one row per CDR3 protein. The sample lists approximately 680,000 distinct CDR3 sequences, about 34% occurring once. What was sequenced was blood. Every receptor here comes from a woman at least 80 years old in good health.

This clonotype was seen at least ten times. Here the CDR3 DNA reads TGCAGTGCTAGGGAGAGGGGGGCGAGCTATAATTCACCCCTCCACTTT. Its translation: CSARERGASYNSPLHF. The J gene is TRBJ1-6, the V gene TRBV20-1; TRBD1 is a possible D gene (6 bases). This CDR3 comprises 16 residues. Germline V gives CDR1 DFQATT, CDR2 SNEGSKA (reference sequence). V gave up 3 bases and J gave up 3 bases, with 15 bases separating them.

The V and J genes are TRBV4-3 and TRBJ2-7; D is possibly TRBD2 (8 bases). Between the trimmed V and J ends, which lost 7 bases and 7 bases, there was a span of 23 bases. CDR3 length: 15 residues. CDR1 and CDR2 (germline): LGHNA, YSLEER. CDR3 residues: CASNHAGGLDNEQYF. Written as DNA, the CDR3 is TGCGCCAGCAACCATGCAGGGGGACTAGACAATGAGCAGTACTTC.

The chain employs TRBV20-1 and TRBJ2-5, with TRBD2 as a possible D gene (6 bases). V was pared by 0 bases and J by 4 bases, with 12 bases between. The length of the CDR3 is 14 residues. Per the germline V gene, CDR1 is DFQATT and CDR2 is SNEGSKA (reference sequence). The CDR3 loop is CSARDPGTGETQYF. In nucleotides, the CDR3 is TGCAGTGCTAGAGATCCCGGGACTGGAGAGACCCAGTACTTC.

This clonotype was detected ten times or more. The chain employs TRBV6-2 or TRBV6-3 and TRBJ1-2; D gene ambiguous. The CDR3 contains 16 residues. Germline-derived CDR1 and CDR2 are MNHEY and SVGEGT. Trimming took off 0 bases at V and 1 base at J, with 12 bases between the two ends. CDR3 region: CASSYSLAAHNYGYTF. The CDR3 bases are TGTGCCAGCAGTTACTCATTGGCAGCTCATAACTATGGCTACACCTTC.

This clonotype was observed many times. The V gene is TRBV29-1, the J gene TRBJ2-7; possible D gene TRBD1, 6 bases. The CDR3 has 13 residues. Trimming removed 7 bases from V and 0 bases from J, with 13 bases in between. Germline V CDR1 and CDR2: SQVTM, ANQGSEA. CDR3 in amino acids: CSATGSSSYEQYF. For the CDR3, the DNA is TGCAGCGCCACAGGGTCCTCCTCCTACGAGCAGTACTTC.

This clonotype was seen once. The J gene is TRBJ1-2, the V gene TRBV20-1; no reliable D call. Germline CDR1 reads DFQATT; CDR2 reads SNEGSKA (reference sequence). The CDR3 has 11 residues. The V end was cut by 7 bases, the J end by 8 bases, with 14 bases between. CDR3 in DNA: TGCAGTGTTATTTGGGCATCAGGCTACACCTTC. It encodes CSVIWASGYTF.

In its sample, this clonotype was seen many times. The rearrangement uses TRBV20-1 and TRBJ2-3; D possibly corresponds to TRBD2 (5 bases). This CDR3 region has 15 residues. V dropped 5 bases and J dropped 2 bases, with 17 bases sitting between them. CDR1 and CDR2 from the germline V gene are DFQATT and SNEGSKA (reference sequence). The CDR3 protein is CSASLLATPTDTQYF. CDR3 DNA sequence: TGCAGTGCTTCCCTTCTAGCAACCCCCACAGATACGCAGTATTTT.

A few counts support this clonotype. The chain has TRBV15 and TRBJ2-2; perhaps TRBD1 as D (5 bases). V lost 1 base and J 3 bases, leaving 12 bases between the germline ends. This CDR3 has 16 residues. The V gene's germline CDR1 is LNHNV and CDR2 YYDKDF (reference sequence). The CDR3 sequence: CATSRVGQGDTGELFF. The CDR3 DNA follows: TGTGCCACCAGCAGAGTCGGTCAGGGTGACACCGGGGAGCTGTTTTTT.

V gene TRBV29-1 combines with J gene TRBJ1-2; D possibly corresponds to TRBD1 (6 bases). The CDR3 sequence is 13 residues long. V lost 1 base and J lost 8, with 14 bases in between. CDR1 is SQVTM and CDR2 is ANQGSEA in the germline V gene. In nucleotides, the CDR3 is TGCAGCGTTGAAGCGGCAGGGGAAAAGGGCTACACCTTC. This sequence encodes CSVEAAGEKGYTF.

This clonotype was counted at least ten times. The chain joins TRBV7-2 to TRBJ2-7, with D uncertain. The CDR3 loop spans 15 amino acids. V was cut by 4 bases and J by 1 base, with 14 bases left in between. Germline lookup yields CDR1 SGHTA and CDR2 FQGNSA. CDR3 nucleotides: TGTGCCAGCAGCTCCTTATTGGGAAAATCCTACGAGCAGTACTTC. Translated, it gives CASSSLLGKSYEQYF.

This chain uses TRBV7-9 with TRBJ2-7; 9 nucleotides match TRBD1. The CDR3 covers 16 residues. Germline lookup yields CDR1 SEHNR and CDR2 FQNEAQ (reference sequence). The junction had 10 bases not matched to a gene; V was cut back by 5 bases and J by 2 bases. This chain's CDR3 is CASSVSPGQGTYEQYF. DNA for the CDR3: TGTGCCAGCAGCGTATCCCCGGGACAGGGAACCTACGAGCAGTACTTC.

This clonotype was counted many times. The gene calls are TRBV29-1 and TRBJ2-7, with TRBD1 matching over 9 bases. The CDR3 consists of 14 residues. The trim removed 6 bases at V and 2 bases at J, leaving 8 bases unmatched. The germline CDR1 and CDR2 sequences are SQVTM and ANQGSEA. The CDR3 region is CSVPGTGGPYEQYF. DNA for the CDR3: TGCAGCGTCCCCGGCACAGGGGGCCCCTACGAGCAGTACTTC.